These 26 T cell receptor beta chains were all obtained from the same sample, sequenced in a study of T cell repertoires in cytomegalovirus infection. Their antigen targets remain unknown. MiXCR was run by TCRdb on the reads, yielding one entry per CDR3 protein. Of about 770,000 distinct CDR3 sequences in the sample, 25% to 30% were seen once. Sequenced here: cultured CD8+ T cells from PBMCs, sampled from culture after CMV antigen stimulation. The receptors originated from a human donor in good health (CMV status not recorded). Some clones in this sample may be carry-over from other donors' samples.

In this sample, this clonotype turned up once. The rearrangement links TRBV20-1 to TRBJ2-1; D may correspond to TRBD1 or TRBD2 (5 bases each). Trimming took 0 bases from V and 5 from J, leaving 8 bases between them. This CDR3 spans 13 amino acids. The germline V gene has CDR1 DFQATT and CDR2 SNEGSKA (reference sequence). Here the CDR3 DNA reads TGCAGTGCTAGAGAGAGGGGCCACAATGAGCAGTTCTTC. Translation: CSARERGHNEQFF.

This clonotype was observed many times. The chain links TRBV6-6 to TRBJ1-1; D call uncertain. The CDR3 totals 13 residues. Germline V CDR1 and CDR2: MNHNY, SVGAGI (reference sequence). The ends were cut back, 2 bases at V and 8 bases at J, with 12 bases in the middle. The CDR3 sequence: CASSYPGGIEAFF. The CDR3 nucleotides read TGTGCCAGCAGTTACCCCGGAGGGATCGAAGCTTTCTTT.

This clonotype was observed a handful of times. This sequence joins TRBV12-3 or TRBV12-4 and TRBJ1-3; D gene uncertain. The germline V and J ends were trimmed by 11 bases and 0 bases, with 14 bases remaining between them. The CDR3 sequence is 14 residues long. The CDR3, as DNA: TGTGCCCTGCGCGGTGAGGTCTCTGGAAACACCATATATTTT. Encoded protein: CALRGEVSGNTIYF.

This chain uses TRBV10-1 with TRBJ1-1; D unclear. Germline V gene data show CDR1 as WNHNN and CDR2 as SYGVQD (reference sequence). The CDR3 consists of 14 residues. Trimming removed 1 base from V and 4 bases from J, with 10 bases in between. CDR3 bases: TGCGCCAGCAGTGAGTTGGACGGATTCACTGAAGCTTTCTTT. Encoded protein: CASSELDGFTEAFF.

The CDR3 loop reads CASSPGPGANYGYTF. CDR3 bases: TGCGCCAGCAGCCCCGGCCCAGGGGCTAACTATGGCTACACCTTC. This sequence joins TRBV4-3 and TRBJ1-2; a weak D match, TRBD1 (6 bases). The CDR3 loop spans 15 amino acids. V was cut by 4 bases and J by 0 bases, with 12 bases left in between. Germline CDR1 and CDR2: LGHNA and YSLEER.

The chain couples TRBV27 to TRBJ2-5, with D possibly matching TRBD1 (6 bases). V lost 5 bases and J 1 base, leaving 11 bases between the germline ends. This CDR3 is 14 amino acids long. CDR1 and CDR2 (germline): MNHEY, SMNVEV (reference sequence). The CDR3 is CASSGQLPQETQYF. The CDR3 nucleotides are TGTGCCAGCAGTGGACAGCTACCCCAAGAGACCCAGTACTTC.

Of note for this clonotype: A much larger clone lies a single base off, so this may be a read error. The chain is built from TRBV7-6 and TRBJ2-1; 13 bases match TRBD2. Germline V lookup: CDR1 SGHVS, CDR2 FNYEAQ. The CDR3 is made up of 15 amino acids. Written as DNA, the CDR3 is TGTGCCAGCAGCCTGGGACTAGCGGGGATTCATGAGCAGGTCTTC. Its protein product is CASSLGLAGIHEQVF.

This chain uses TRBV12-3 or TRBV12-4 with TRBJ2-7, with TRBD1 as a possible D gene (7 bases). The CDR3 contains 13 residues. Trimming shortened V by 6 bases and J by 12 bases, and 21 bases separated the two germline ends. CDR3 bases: TGTGCCAGCAGCCACCGGGCAGGGGGGCCCCTGTACTTC. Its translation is CASSHRAGGPLYF.

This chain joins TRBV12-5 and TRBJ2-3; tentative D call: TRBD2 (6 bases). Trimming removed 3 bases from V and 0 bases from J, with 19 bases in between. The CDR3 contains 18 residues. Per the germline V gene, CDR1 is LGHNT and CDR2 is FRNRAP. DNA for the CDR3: TGTGCTAGTGGTTTCCTGACTAGGGGAACCTCTAGCACAGATACGCAGTATTTT. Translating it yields CASGFLTRGTSSTDTQYF.

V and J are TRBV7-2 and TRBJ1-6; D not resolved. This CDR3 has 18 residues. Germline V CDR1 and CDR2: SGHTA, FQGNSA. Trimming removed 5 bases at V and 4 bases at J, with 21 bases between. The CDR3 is CASSPYGPLAEYNSPLHF. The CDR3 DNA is TGTGCCAGCAGCCCCTACGGGCCCTTGGCTGAATATAATTCACCCCTCCACTTT.

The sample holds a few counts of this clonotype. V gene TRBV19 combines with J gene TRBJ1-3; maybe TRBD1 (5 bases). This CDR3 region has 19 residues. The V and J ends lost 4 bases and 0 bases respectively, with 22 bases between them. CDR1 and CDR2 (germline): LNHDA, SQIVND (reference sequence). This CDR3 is CASSTRDRLNLYSGNTIYF. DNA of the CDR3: TGTGCCAGTAGTACCCGGGACCGTCTCAATCTTTACTCTGGAAACACCATATATTTT.

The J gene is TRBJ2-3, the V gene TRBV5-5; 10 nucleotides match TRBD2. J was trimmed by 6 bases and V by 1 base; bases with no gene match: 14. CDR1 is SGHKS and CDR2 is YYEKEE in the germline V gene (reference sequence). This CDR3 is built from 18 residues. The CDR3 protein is CASSLSGAGGVLSDTQYF. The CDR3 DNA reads TGTGCCAGCAGCTTGAGCGGAGCGGGGGGGGTGTTATCGGATACGCAGTATTTT.

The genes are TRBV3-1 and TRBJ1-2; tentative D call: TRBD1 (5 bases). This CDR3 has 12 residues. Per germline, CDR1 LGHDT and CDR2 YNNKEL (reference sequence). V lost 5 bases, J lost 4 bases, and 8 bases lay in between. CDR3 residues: CASSGDVYGYTF. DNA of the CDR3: TGTGCCAGCAGCGGGGACGTCTATGGCTACACCTTC.

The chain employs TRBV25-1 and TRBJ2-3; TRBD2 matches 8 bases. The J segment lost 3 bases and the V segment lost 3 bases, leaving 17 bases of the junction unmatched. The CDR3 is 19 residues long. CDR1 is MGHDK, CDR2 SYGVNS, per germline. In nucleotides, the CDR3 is TGTGCCAGCAGTGACTGGACGGCGGGGGGAAAGAAACTAACAGATACGCAGTATTTT. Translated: CASSDWTAGGKKLTDTQYF.

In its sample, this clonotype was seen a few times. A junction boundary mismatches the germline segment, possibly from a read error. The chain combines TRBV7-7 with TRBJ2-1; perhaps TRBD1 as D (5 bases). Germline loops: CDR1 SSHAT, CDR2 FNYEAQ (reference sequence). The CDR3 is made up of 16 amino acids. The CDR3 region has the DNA TGTGCTAGCAGCCCAGGGTCCTTATCCTCCTACAATGAGCAGTTCTTC. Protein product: CASSPGSLSSYNEQFF.

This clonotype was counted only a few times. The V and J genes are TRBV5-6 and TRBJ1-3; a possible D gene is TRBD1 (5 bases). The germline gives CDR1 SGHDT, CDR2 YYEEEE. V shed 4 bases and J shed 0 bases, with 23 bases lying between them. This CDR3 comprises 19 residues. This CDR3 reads CASSNRVEETASSGNTIYF. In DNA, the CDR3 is TGTGCCAGCAGCAACCGTGTAGAAGAGACAGCCAGCTCTGGAAACACCATATATTTT.

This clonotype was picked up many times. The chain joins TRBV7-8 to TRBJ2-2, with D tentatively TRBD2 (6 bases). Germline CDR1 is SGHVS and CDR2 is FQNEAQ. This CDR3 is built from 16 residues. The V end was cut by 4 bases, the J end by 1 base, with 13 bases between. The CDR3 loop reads CASSSWGLRNTGELFF. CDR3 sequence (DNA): TGTGCCAGCAGCTCCTGGGGACTCAGGAACACCGGGGAGCTGTTTTTT.

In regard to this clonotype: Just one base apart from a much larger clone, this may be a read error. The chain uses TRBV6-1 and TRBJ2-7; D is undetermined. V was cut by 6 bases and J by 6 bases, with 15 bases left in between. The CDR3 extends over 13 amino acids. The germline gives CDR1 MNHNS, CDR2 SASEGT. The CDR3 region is CASSSAYTGEQYF. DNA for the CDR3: TGTGCCAGCAGCTCCGCTTACACGGGCGAGCAGTACTTC.

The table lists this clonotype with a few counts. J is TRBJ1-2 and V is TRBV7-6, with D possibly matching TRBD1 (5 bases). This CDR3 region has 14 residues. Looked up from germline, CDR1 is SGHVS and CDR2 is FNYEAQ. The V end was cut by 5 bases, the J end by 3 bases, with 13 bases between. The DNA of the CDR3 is TGTGCCAGCAGCCAGGGAGGTTGGGACTATGGCTACACCTTC. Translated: CASSQGGWDYGYTF.

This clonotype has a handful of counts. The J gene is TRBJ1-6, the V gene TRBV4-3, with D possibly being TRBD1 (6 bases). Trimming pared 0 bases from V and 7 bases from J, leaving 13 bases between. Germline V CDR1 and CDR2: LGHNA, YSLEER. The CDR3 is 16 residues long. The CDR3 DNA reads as TGCGCCAGCAGCCAAGATTGGGCAGGGGCCAATTCACCCCTCCACTTT. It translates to CASSQDWAGANSPLHF.

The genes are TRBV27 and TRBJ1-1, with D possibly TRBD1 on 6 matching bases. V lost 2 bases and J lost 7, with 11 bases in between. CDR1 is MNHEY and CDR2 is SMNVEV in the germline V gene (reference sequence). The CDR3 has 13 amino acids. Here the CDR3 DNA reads TGTGCCAGCAGTTTAGGGGGCAGCGGTGAAGCTTTCTTT. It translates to CASSLGGSGEAFF.

CDR3 nucleotide sequence: TGTGCCAGCAGCTTGAGACCGACTACAACTAACTATGGCTACACCTTC. Its protein is CASSLRPTTTNYGYTF. This chain uses TRBV5-8 with TRBJ1-2; D is undetermined. In germline, CDR1 is SGHTS, CDR2 YDEGEE. This CDR3 is built from 16 residues. V dropped 1 base and J dropped 0 bases, with 13 bases sitting between them.

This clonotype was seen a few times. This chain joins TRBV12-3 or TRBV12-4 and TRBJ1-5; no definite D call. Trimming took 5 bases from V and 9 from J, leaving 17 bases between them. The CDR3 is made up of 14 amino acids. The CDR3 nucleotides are TGTGCCAGCAGTCTCCCGTTTGGCTCGTCGCCCCAGCATTTT. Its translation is CASSLPFGSSPQHF.

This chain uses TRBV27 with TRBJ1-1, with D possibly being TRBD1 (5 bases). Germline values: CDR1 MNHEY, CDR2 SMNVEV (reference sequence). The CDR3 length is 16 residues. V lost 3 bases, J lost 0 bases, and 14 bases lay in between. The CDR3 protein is CASSLAGGGVNTEAFF. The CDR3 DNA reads TGTGCCAGCAGTTTGGCCGGGGGAGGGGTGAACACTGAAGCTTTCTTT.

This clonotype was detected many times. The CDR3 region has the DNA TGTGCCAGCAGCTTAGCGGCGATGTACGATGAGCAGTTCTTC. This sequence encodes CASSLAAMYDEQFF. The chain is built from TRBV7-2 and TRBJ2-1; D is ambiguous. CDR1 and CDR2 from the germline V gene are SGHTA and FQGNSA. V was pared by 0 bases and J by 8 bases, with 11 bases between. This CDR3 is built from 14 residues. Using reference TRBV7-2 and TRBJ2-1 for the parts outside the CDR3, the full variable domain is GAGVSQSPSNKVTEKGKDVELRCDPISGHTALYWYRQSLGQGLEFLIYFQGNSAPDKSGLPSDRFSAERTGGSVSTLTIQRTQQEDSAVYLCASSLAAMYDEQFFGPGTRLTVL.

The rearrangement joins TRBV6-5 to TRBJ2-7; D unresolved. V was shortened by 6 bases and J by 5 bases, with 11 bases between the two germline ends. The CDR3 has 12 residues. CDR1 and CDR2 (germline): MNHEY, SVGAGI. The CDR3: CASSPHLDEQYF. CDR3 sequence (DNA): TGTGCCAGCAGCCCACACCTGGACGAGCAGTACTTC.